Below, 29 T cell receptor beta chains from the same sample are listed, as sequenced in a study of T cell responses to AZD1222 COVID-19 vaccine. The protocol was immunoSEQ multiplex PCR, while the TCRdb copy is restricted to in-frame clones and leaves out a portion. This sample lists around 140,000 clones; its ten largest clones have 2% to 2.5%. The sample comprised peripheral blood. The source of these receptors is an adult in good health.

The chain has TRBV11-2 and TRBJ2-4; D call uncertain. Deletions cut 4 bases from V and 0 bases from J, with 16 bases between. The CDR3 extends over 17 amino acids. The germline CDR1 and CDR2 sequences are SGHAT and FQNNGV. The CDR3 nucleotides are TGTGCCAGCAGCTCTCCGTGGGGTGCGGTAGCCAAAAACATTCAGTACTTC. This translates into CASSSPWGAVAKNIQYF.

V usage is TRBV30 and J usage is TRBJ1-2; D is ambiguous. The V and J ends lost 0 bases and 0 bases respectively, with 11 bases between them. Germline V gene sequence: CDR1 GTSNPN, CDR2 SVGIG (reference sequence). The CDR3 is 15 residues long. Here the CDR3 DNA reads TGTGCCTGGAGTGTAAAGGGCCTAGCTAACTATGGCTACACCTTC. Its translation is CAWSVKGLANYGYTF.

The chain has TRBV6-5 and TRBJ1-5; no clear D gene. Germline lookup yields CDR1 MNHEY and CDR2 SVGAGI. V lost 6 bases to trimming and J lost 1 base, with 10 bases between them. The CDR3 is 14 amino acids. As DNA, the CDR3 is TGTGCCAGCAGCTCTTTTCAGAGCAATCAGCCCCAGCATTTT. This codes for CASSSFQSNQPQHF.

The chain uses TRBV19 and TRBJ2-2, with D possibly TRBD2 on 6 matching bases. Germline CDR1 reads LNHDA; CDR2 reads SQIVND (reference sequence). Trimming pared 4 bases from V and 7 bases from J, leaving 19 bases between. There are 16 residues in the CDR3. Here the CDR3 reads CASSTPPRRDGGELFF. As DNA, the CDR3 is TGTGCCAGTAGTACCCCCCCTAGGAGGGACGGCGGGGAGCTGTTTTTT.

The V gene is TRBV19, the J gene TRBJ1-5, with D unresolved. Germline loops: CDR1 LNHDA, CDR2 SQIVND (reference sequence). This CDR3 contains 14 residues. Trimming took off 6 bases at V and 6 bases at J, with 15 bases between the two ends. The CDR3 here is CASRAPSGSQPQHF. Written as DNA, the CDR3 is TGTGCCAGTAGGGCCCCCTCAGGTAGTCAGCCCCAGCATTTT.

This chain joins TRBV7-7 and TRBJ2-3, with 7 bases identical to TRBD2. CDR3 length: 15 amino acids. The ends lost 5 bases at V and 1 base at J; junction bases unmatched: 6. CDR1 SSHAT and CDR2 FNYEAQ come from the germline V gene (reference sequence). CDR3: CASSPGLGGTDTQYF. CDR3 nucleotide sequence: TGTGCCAGCAGCCCAGGACTAGGGGGCACAGATACGCAGTATTTT.

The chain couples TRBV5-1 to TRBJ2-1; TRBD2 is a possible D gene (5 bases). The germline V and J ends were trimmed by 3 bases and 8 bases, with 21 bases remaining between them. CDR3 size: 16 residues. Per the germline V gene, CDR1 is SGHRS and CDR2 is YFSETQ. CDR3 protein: CASSYFGGFSSDEQFF. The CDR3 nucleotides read TGCGCCAGCAGCTACTTTGGCGGGTTCTCCAGCGATGAGCAGTTCTTC.

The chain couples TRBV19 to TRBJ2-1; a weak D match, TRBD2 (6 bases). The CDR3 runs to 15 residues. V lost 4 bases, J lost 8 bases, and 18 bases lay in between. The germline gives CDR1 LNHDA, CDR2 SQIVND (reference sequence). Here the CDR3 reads CASSKGTPGSHEQFF. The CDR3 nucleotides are TGTGCCAGTAGTAAAGGGACTCCAGGATCTCATGAGCAGTTCTTC.

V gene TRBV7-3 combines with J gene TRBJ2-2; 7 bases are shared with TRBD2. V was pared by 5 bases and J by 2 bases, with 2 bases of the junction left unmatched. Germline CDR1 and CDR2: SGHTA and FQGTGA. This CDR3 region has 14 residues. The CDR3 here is CASSPSGNTGELFF. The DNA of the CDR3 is TGTGCCAGCAGCCCTAGCGGAAACACCGGGGAGCTGTTTTTT.

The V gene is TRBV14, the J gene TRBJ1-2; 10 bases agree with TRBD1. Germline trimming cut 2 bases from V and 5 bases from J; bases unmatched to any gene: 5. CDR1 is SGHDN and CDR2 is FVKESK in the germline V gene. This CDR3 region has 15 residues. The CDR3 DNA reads TGTGCCAGCAGCCAATTCACGGGACAGGGGTATGGCTACACCTTC. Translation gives CASSQFTGQGYGYTF. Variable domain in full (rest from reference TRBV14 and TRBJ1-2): EAGVTQFPSHSVIEKGQTVTLRCDPISGHDNLYWYRRVMGKEIKFLLHFVKESKQDESGMPNNRFLAERTGGTYSTLKVQPAELEDSGVYFCASSQFTGQGYGYTFGSGTRLTVV.

In DNA form, the CDR3 reads TGTGCCAGTAGTATTACAGGGACTAACACTGAAGCTTTCTTT. Amino acids: CASSITGTNTEAFF. This chain links TRBV19 with TRBJ1-1, with D possibly TRBD1 on 6 matching bases. V lost 3 bases and J lost 2, with 10 bases in between. The CDR3 totals 14 residues. Germline-derived CDR1 and CDR2 are LNHDA and SQIVND (reference sequence).

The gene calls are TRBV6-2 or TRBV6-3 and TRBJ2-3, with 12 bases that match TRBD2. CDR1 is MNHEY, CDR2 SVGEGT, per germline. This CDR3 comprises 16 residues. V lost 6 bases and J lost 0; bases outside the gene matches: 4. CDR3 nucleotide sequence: TGTGCCAGCAGCGGACTAGCGGGGCCCAGCACAGATACGCAGTATTTT. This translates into CASSGLAGPSTDTQYF.

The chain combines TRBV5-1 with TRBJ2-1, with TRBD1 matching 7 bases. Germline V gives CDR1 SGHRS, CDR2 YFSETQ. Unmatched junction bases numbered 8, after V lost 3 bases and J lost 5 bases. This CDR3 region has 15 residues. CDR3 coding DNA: TGCGCCAGCAGCTATTTCTCCGGGACAGACAATGAGCAGTTCTTC. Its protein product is CASSYFSGTDNEQFF. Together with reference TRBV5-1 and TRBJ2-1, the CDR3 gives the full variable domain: KAGVTQTPRYLIKTRGQQVTLSCSPISGHRSVSWYQQTPGQGLQFLFEYFSETQRNKGNFPGRFSGRQFSNSRSEMNVSTLELGDSALYLCASSYFSGTDNEQFFGPGTRLTVL.

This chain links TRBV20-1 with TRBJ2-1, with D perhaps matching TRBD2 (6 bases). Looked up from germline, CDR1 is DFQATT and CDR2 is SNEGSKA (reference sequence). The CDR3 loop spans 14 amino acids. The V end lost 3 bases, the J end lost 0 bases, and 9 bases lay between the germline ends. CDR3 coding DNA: TGCAGTGCTAGTGGACTAAGCTCCTACAATGAGCAGTTCTTC. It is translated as CSASGLSSYNEQFF.

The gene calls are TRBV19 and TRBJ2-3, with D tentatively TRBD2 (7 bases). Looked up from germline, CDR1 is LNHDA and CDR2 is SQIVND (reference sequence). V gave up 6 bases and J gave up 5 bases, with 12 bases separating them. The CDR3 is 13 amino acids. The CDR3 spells CASRSGGRDTQYF. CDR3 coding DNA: TGTGCCAGTAGGTCGGGGGGCCGAGATACGCAGTATTTT.

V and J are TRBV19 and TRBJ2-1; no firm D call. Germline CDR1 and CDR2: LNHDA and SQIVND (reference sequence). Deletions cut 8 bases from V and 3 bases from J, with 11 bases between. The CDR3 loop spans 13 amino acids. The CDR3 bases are TGTGCCAGTGGGTCCCTATTCTACAATGAGCAGTTCTTC. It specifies CASGSLFYNEQFF.

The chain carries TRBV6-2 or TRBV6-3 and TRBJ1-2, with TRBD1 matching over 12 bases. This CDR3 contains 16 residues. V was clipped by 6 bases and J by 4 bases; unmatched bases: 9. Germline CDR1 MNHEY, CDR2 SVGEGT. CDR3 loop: CASSMGQGAHGYGYTF. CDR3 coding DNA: TGTGCCAGCAGCATGGGACAGGGGGCTCACGGCTATGGCTACACCTTC.

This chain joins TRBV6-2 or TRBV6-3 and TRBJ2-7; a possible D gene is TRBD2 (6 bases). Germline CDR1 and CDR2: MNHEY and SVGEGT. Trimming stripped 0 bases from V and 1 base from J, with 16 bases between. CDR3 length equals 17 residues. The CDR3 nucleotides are TGTGCCAGCAGTTACTCGTTCCTGACGGGGGAGTCCTACGAGCAGTACTTC. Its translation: CASSYSFLTGESYEQYF.

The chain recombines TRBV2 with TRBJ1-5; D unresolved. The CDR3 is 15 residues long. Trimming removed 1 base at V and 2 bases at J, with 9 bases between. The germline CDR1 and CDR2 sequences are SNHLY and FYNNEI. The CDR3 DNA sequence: TGTGCCAGCAGTGAAGATTCAGGCGGCAATCAGCCCCAGCATTTT. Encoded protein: CASSEDSGGNQPQHF.

CDR3 region: CASSYQGHRDSNQPQHF. CDR3 DNA: TGTGCCAGCAGTTACCAAGGACACAGGGATAGCAATCAGCCCCAGCATTTT. The V and J genes are TRBV6-2 or TRBV6-3 and TRBJ1-5; D perhaps matches TRBD1 (6 bases). Trimming took 2 bases from V and 0 from J, leaving 14 bases between them. The CDR3 length is 17 residues. Germline CDR1 and CDR2: MNHEY and SVGEGT.

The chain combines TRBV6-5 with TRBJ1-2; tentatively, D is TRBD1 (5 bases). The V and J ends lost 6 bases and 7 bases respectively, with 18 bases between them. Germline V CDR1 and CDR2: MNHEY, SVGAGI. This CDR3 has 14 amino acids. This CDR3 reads CASRPTGQGFGYTF. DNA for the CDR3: TGTGCCAGCAGGCCCACCGGGCAGGGTTTTGGCTACACCTTC.

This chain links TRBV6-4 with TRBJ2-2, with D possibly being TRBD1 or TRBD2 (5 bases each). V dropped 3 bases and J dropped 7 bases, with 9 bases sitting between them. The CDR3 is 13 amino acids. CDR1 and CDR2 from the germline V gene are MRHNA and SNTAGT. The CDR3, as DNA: TGTGCCAGCAGTGAACGGGACGGCGGGGAGCTGTTTTTT. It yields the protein CASSERDGGELFF.

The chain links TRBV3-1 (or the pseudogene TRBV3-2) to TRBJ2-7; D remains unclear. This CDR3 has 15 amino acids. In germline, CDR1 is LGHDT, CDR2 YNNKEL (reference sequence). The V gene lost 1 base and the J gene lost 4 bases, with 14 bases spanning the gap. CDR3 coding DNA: TGTGCCAGCAGCCAAGGGAACTCTCCAGGTTACGAGCAGTACTTC. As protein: CASSQGNSPGYEQYF.

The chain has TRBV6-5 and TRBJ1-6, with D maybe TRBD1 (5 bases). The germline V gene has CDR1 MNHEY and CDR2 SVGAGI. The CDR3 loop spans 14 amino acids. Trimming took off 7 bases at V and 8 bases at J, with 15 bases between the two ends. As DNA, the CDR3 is TGTGCCAGCACCCGTGGGATGGGGGATTCACCCCTCCACTTT. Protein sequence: CASTRGMGDSPLHF.

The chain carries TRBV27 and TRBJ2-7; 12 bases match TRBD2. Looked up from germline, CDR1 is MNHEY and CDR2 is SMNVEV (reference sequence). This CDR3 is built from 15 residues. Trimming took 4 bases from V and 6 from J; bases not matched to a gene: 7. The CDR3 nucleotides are TGTGCCAGCAGTTCAGCTAGCGGGGGGGACCGCGAGCAGTACTTC. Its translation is CASSSASGGDREQYF.

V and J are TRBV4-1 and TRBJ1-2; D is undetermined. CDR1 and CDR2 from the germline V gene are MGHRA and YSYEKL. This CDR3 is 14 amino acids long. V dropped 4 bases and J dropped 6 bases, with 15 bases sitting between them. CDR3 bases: TGCGCCAGCAGCCTCAATTCGCACCCGGATGGCTACACCTTC. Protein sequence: CASSLNSHPDGYTF.

CDR3 DNA sequence: TGCGCCAGCAGTCATCCCTTTACAGATCAGCCCCAGCATTTT. Translating it yields CASSHPFTDQPQHF. The chain links TRBV23-1 to TRBJ1-5; D uncertain. TRBV23-1 is an ORF, and what it does is uncertain. Trimming shortened V by 3 bases and J by 5 bases, and 11 bases separated the two germline ends. The length of the CDR3 is 14 residues.

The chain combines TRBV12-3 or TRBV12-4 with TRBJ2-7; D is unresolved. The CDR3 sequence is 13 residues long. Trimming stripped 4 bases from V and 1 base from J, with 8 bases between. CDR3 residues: CASSSHKSYEQYF. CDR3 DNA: TGTGCCAGCAGTTCACATAAGTCCTACGAGCAGTACTTC.

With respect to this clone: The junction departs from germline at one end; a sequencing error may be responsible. Here the CDR3 DNA reads TGTGCCAGCAGCTCTCACCACGTAGATACACCGCGCTTC. It encodes CASSSHHVDTPRF. The chain is built from TRBV7-8 and TRBJ1-2; D is unresolved. The CDR3 consists of 13 residues. Germline V gene data show CDR1 as SGHVS and CDR2 as FQNEAQ.